This T cell receptor beta chain was identified in a study of breast tumors, draining lymph nodes, adjacent tissues listed by TCRdb under 2016. Concerning the study at large: The study compared TCR beta repertoires across tumor, adjacent nontumor tissue and axillary lymph nodes from breast cancer patients. The study aimed to assess the relationships and possible T-cell exchange between tumor, surrounding tissue and draining lymph node repertoires in human breast cancer.

V drops 7 bases and J drops 3 bases, leaving 10 bases in between. CDR1 and CDR2, looked up from the germline V gene, are MNHEY and SVGAGI. The CDR3 has 12 amino acids, counting the end cysteine and phenylalanine. Only the CDR3 portion is preserved as DNA: 36 bases, with reading frame beginning at the first base. This clonotype was counted many times. What this receptor recognizes is not known. The sample holds no much larger clone one base away, and base qualities are not on file. For sequencing, an Illumina HiSeq 2000 was employed. TCR beta chain libraries were generated through multiplex PCR amplification. The amplified TCR beta chain products were analyzed by high-throughput sequencing. Clones were called with MiXCR by TCRdb after fastp trimmed the public reads at Q25, and only in-frame beta chains were retained. Rows with a matching CDR3 protein are joined into one entry that keeps the most common DNA and genes. The sample table holds about 89,000 distinct CDR3 sequences, of which about 27% were seen once. The ten largest account for more than 8% of the sample.

The study at large found these results: The conclusion that tumor T cells originate in lymph nodes was presented as consistent with a hypothesis rather than as directly demonstrated. The similarity between tumor and nontumor tissue repertoires was significantly greater in luminal-like breast cancer than in basal-like breast cancer. The data were judged consistent with most tumor T cells deriving from the lymph node and then expanding within tumor tissue. Tumors showed preferential V and J gene usage, and their T-cell repertoire diversity fell below that of lymph nodes yet above that of nontumor tissue.

The lymph node samples were taken from the axillary draining lymph nodes of breast cancer patients. The rearranged chain carries TRBV6-5 and TRBJ2-7, with the D gene too uncertain to name. Sequencing was carried out using axillary lymph node tissue. The TCR was taken from a female donor with breast cancer. Some clones in this sample may be carry-over from other donors' samples. DNA sequence: TGTGCCAGCACCGACGGCGGCTACGAGCAGTACTTC. It translates as CASTDGGYEQYF.